This entry features one T cell receptor beta chain sequence. The sample originates from a study of T-cell reconstitution after alpha-beta-depleted transplantation in children. The CDR3 covers 14 residues. Germline loops: CDR1 SGHTS, CDR2 YDEGEE. Trimming left V 0 bases short and J 4 bases short, with 11 bases between. As it was prepared, the TCRbeta library received unique molecular identifiers. TCRdb processed the PCR reads anew with MiXCR; each CDR3 protein has one entry. The repertoire consists of approximately 200,000 distinct CDR3 sequences, with approximately 15% occurring once and the leading ten covering around 14%.

The sequenced sample was PBMCs from the stem cell graft donor, obtained from the stem cell graft. The origin of this receptor is a human donor who donated a stem cell graft to a child with acute lymphoblastic leukemia. This rearrangement joins TRBV5-8 to TRBJ2-7, with D unclear. The CDR3 DNA sequence: TGTGCCAGCAGCTTGGGTCAGCCGACGTACGAGCAGTACTTC. As protein: CASSLGQPTYEQYF.